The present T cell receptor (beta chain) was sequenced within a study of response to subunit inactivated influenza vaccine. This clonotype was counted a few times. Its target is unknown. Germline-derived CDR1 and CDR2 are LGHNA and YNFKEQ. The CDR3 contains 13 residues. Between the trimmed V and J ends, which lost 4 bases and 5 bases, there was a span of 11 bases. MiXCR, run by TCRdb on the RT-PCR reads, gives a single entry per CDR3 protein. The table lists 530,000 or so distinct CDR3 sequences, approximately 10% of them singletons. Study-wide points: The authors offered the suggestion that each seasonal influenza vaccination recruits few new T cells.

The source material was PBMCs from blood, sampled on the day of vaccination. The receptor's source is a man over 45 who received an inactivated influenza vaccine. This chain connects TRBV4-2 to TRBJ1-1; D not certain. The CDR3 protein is CASSPTGLTEAFF. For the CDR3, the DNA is TGTGCCAGCAGCCCCACGGGGTTGACTGAAGCTTTCTTT.